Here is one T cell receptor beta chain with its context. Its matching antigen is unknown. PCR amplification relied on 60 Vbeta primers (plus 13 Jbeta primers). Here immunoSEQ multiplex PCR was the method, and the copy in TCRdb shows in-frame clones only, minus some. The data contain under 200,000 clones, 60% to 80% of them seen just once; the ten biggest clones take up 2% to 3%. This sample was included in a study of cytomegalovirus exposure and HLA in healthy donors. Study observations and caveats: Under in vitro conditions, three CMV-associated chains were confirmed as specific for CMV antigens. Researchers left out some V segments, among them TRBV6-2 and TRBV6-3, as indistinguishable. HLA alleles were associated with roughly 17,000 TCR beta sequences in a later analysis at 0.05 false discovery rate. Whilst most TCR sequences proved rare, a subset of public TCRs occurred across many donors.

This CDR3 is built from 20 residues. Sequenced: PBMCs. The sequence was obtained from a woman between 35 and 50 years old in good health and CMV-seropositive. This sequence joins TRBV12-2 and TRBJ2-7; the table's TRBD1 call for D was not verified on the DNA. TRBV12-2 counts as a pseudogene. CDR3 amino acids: CASRLEGTGEGGTYVHEQYF. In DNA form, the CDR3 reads TGTGCAAGTCGCTTGGAGGGGACAGGGGAGGGCGGGACATATGTCCACGAGCAGTACTTC.